One TCR beta chain is described in this entry. Its matching antigen is unknown. PCR employed 60 Vbeta and 13 Jbeta primers. Repertoires were generated with immunoSEQ multiplex PCR, while TCRdb's copy carries only in-frame clones and drops some. The table records roughly 100,000 clones, 83% of them present only once. The data were obtained in a study of cytomegalovirus exposure and HLA in healthy donors. Study background: Roughly 89 million unique TCR sequences came from HLA-typed donors in an early release.

Study findings and constraints: What a later analysis showed was that several of the most significant clusters appeared linked to common viral pathogens.

The TCR sequence derives from a man aged 18-30 years in good health and CMV-seronegative. The sequencing input was PBMCs.

CDR3 loop: CASSSTAFNEQFF. In nucleotides, the CDR3 is TGTGCCAGCAGCTCGACTGCATTTAATGAGCAGTTCTTC. The chain recombines TRBV7-7 with TRBJ2-1; D remains ambiguous. V gave up 4 bases and J gave up 7 bases, with 11 bases separating them. In germline, CDR1 is SSHAT, CDR2 FNYEAQ (reference sequence). The length of the CDR3 is 13 residues.